This TCR beta chain is drawn from a study of blood T cell repertoires in COVID-19. Donors in Cohort 3 who had recovered were those with two negative PCRs, healthcare professional clearance, or resolution of their symptoms. Authors' data handling: Counts of nucleated cells, estimated from reference gene primer amplification, were obtained. Using immunoSEQ multiplex PCR, the repertoire was profiled, and TCRdb retains in-frame clones only, with some absent. That table furnishes V, J and clone size, whereas the DNA furnished D and trimming. This table holds nearly 200,000 clones, about 90% found once. Germline V CDR1 and CDR2: SGHRS, YFSETQ. J gave up 5 bases and V 5 bases, and 6 bases lay outside the gene matches. The CDR3 covers 13 residues.

The sequenced sample was PBMCs or T cells enriched from blood (not recorded which). The TCR sequence derives from a woman younger than 35 who had recovered from COVID-19. This chain links TRBV5-1 with TRBJ1-1; TRBD1 agrees at 7 bases. This chain's CDR3 is CASRDMDRTEAFF. Here the CDR3 DNA reads TGCGCCAGCAGGGACATGGACAGGACTGAAGCTTTCTTT. The full variable domain, completed using reference TRBV5-1 and TRBJ1-1, is KAGVTQTPRYLIKTRGQQVTLSCSPISGHRSVSWYQQTPGQGLQFLFEYFSETQRNKGNFPGRFSGRQFSNSRSEMNVSTLELGDSALYLCASRDMDRTEAFFGQGTRLTVV.